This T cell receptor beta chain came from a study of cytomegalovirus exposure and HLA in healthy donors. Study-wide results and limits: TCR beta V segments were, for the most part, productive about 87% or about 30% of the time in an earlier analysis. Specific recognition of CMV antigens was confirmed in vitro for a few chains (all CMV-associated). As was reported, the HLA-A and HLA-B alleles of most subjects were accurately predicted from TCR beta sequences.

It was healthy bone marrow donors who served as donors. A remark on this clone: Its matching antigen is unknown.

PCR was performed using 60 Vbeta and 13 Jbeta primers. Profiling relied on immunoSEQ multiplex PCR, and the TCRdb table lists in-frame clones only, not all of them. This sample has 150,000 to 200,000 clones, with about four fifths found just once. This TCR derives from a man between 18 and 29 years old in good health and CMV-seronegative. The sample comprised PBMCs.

The CDR3 bases are TGCGCCAGCAGGCAGCAGGGTCCCGGGGAGCTGTTTTTT. Protein: CASRQQGPGELFF. J is TRBJ2-2 and V is TRBV4-1; tentatively, D is TRBD1 (5 bases). The CDR3 extends over 13 amino acids. V gave up 6 bases and J gave up 6 bases, with 11 bases separating them. The germline V gene has CDR1 MGHRA and CDR2 YSYEKL.